This T cell receptor (beta chain) was found in a study of chemoradiotherapy in HPV16-positive cancers. The table lists this clone with a count of one. The CDR3 totals 17 residues. The germline CDR1 and CDR2 sequences are LNHDA and SQIVND (reference sequence). The V end was cut by 7 bases, the J end by 0 bases, with 18 bases between. Assay used: immunoSEQ multiplex PCR; TCRdb lists only in-frame clones, some missing. Found here are about 25,000 clones, approximately 94% of them singletons; the top ten hold approximately 3%. This sequence was found in a human donor with HPV-associated anogenital cancer. The chain couples TRBV19 to TRBJ2-2, with D tentatively TRBD1 or TRBD2 (5 bases each). Collection took place from a patient who underwent chemoradiotherapy. Here the CDR3 reads CASTPLLGRANTGELFF. The CDR3 DNA sequence: TGTGCCAGTACTCCCCTATTGGGACGGGCGAACACCGGGGAGCTGTTTTTT.